This entry describes one T cell receptor (beta chain). Its antigen is not known. The source of the sample is a study of CD8+ T cells in alopecia areata. Study-wide points: It was less clear whether patients shared TCRs than it was in mice, possibly because of HLA. Higher clonality and more expanded CD8+ clones appeared in lesional than normal scalp. Sequences from scalp samples also cover resident alphabeta T cells of normal skin.

Investigators isolated RNA and reverse transcribed it into cDNA to act as the sequencing template. The table came from immunoSEQ multiplex PCR; TCRdb's copy has only in-frame clones and leaves some out. The sample yields approximately 29,000 clones, about 83% seen once. Alopecia areata patients provided lesional scalp punch biopsies and peripheral blood. In germline, CDR1 is SQVTM, CDR2 ANQGSEA. The CDR3 loop spans 17 amino acids. V lost 4 bases to trimming and J lost 5 bases; unmatched junction nucleotides: 15. This chain uses TRBV29-1 with TRBJ2-3; the match to TRBD2 covers 10 bases. The sequence derives from a human donor with alopecia areata. Sample: NKG2D-low CD8+ T cells sorted from blood. The CDR3 loop reads CSVGGSGGTTPIDTQYF. The CDR3 bases are TGCAGCGTTGGTGGTAGCGGGGGGACCACCCCAATAGATACGCAGTATTTT.